The present TCR beta chain was sequenced within a study of T-cell memory formation after mild COVID-19. TCRdb re-derived calls from the 5' RACE reads in MiXCR, one entry per CDR3 protein. The sample records about 350,000 distinct CDR3 sequences, roughly 13% being singletons. This clonotype was counted a few times. The germline V gene has CDR1 SGHVS and CDR2 FNYEAQ. After removal of 4 bases from V and 4 bases from J, the junction contained 7 bases not matched to a gene. This CDR3 has 16 amino acids. The specimen was PBMCs or a T cell subset sorted from them (not recorded which). The chain employs TRBV7-6 and TRBJ2-2; 9 bases are a match to TRBD2. This sequence originates from a man between 18 and 35 years old who had mild COVID-19 (a few samples of this study predate the infection). Cell type and time point are not known. The CDR3 sequence: CASSSPSGVGTGELFF. The DNA for the CDR3 is TGTGCCAGCAGCTCCCCTAGCGGGGTAGGCACCGGGGAGCTGTTTTTT.